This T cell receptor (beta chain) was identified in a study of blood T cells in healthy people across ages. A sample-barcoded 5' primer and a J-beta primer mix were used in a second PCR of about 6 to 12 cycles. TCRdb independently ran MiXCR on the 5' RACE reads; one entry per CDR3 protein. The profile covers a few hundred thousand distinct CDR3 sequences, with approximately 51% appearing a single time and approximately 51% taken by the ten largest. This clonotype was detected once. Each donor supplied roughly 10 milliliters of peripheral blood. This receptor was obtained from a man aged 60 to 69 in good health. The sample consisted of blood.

Here the CDR3 DNA reads TGCAGCGTTGAAAAGTACAAGAACACTGAAGCTTTCTTT. The encoded protein is CSVEKYKNTEAFF. V and J are TRBV29-1 and TRBJ1-1; no reliable D call. V lost 2 bases and J lost 1, with 8 bases in between. CDR3 size: 13 residues. The germline V gene encodes CDR1 SQVTM and CDR2 ANQGSEA.